This paragraph reports one TCR beta chain. This clonotype occurred many times. Its antigen is currently not known. Base qualities are not at hand, and no much larger clone is one base apart. This sample stems from a study of human T cells and chemical hapten exposure (dated by TCRdb to the early 2020s). With respect to the entire study: For sensitization, 2% DPC in acetone was applied to a 2 cm by 2 cm area of upper inner arm skin. Weekly therapeutic DPC doses were additionally applied to the scalp of patients throughout the roughly 23-week study period. Patch testing was done on the upper back using Finn chambers containing 0.01% DPC, and results were scored after 6 days according to International Contact Dermatitis Research Group standards. Alopecia areata with under or over 50% scalp involvement, alopecia totalis and alopecia universalis were represented in the patient cohort, which was mostly female. Libraries were combined into a pool for sequencing, and differences in TCR yield between samples came mainly from small differences in library volumes within the pool. The study tracked peripheral blood TCR repertoire changes in vivo during primary and secondary sensitization to the hapten diphenylcyclopropenone (DPC) in alopecia patients. Blood was sampled from patients pre-sensitization (week 0) and at 2, 6 and about 24 weeks after DPC sensitization. Roughly 30 alopecia patients gave blood for TCR sequencing at one to four time points (pre-sensitization, 2, 6 and 24 weeks). What the study reported, not specific to this receptor: No change with DPC sensitization was found in the number of TCRs above 1 in 1000 frequency, and no evidence of global repertoire structure alterations was found. Compared with pre-sensitization or healthy control sets, expanded TCRs formed significantly more large CDR3 similarity clusters, which is consistent with antigen-driven responses. After repeated subsampling, changes were observed in the strength of the expansion versus patch-test correlation and in the threshold at which the correlation became significant. All patients had alopecia, a presumed autoimmune disease, so their immune response might differ from that of healthy individuals. A positive correlation was found between the number of PT1 expanded TCRs and patch test score, with significance reached at thresholds 8, 16 and 32 but not 4.

The sample's time point label, in plain terms: patch test 1, 2 weeks after DPC sensitization. Per the publication, the treatment or condition label means: therapeutic diphenylcyclopropenone sensitization with weekly scalp DPC. At every patch-test visit, the blood draw took place before the patch test was put on. Patients were eligible if aged 18 to 70, diagnosed with alopecia and judged suitable for DPC therapy, and pregnant patients were excluded. Total RNA was extracted from unfractionated whole blood that had been collected in Tempus Blood RNA tubes. Reading from cysteine to phenylalanine, the CDR3 counts 14 amino acids. Here the CDR3 DNA is all that survives: 42 bases in frame from base 1. The germline V gene sets CDR1 to SGHVS and CDR2 to FNYEAQ. V and J lose 1 base and 3 bases, and a span of 7 bases separates them. The receptor library was made with RACE. Sequencer: NextSeq 500. During library preparation, unique molecular identifiers were attached to individual cDNA molecules so that TCRs could be counted in a quantitative, reproducible way. Each blood RNA sample was used to sequence both TCR alpha and TCR beta chains. The paper's data handling went like this. Samples had a median of around 92,000 TCRs, with a range from roughly 23,224 to 700,000. V, J and CDR3 annotation of the TCR reads was carried out using the Decombinator software suite. For PS versus PT1 abundance plots, all samples were subsampled to the same number of TCRs (28,000). Expanded TCRs were defined as absent before sensitization and observed at least eight times at the 2-week time point. In TCRdb, the public reads were trimmed at Q25 with fastp and aligned with MiXCR, with productive beta chains retained. Rows matching on CDR3 protein sequence are summarized as one entry with the most common DNA and genes. The V and J calls follow TCRdb's processing rather than the paper's. This sample lists 40,000 to 60,000 distinct CDR3 sequences; approximately 9.1% were detected once. Around 4% of the sample belongs to the ten largest clones.

The clonotype was recovered from a woman aged 45 to 65 with alopecia areata. Some clones in this sample may be carry-over from other donors' samples. The material was whole blood, obtained in connection with sensitization to the hapten diphenylcyclopropenone (DPC). Recombination joined TRBV7-6 with TRBJ1-5; too little of a D gene remains to name it. CDR3 region: CASSLETANQPQHF. Here is the DNA: TGTGCCAGCAGCTTAGAAACTGCCAATCAGCCCCAGCATTTT.